This T cell receptor (beta chain) was sequenced during a study of shared clonotypes between healthy human individuals. Study results and limitations: Sorted-subset samples were not fully sequenced, rarefaction indicated. Few donors limited the genetic and exposure-history diversity represented. Naive subsets typically showed greater estimated richness than memory subsets. Compared with clonotypes that all four donors shared, non-shared clonotypes had lower generation probabilities.

In the case of this clone: Its antigen is not identified.

Clones were sequenced by immunoSEQ multiplex PCR, and TCRdb holds only the in-frame ones, with some missing. The table lists approximately 650,000 clones, 95% to 96% of them singletons, with approximately 0.1% in the top ten. Naive CD8 cells lacked CD45RO and underwent positive selection for CCR7, leaving out terminally differentiated effector memory CD45RA+ cells. The V gene's germline CDR1 is MNHEY and CDR2 SMNVEV (reference sequence). The CDR3 is 13 amino acids. V trimming: 3 bases; J trimming: 10 bases; junction bases outside the gene matches: 6. The TCR originated in a woman aged 25 to 45 in good health. This rearrangement joins TRBV27 to TRBJ2-7; 10 bases fit TRBD1. The sample comprised naive CD8+ T cells sorted from blood. In nucleotides, the CDR3 is TGTGCCAGCAGTTTTTCGGACAGGGGGAGCCAGTACTTC. Protein product: CASSFSDRGSQYF.